The rows below give T cell receptor beta chains drawn from one sample of a study of tumor-infiltrating lymphocytes in glioblastoma multiforme. TCRdb reprocessed the multiplex PCR reads via MiXCR and lists one record per CDR3 protein. The table includes nearly 8,500 distinct CDR3 sequences, 65% to 80% detected once. The sequencing input was brain tumor tissue. These receptor sequences come from a male donor with glioblastoma. Each CDR3 is given with its conserved first and last residue. The D gene is left open where the match is weak. Clone size is shown for a subset of rows, as once, few, many or a class of expanded clone.

clone size	CDR3 length	V gene	D gene	J gene	CDR3 protein	CDR3 DNA
.	19	TRBV11-2	TRBD2	TRBJ2-1	CASSLGFPPSPGGGDEQFF	TGTGCCAGCAGCTTAGGTTTCCCCCCCTCTCCGGGGGGTGGGGACGAGCAGTTCTTC
many	17	TRBV4-3	TRBD2	TRBJ2-1	CASSQGTTGGFYNEQFF	TGCGCCAGCAGCCAGGGTACGACGGGAGGGTTCTACAATGAGCAGTTCTTC
once	16	TRBV6-2/TRBV6-3	.	TRBJ2-2	CASRYTLRPNTGELFF	TGTGCCAGCAGGTACACACTCCGCCCGAACACCGGGGAGCTGTTTTTT
.	10	TRBV29-1	.	TRBJ1-2	CSVVRGGYTF	TGCAGCGTTGTCAGGGGAGGCTACACCTTC
.	14	TRBV14	.	TRBJ2-3	CASSFGRPSDTQYF	TGTGCCAGCAGCTTTGGAAGACCTTCAGATACGCAGTATTTT
many	15	TRBV5-8	TRBD2	TRBJ2-1	CASSFRVAGADEQFF	TGTGCCAGCAGCTTCAGGGTAGCGGGAGCTGATGAGCAGTTCTTC
.	13	TRBV5-5	TRBD1	TRBJ2-1	CASSVTGFYEQFF	TGTGCCAGCAGCGTGACAGGGTTTTATGAGCAGTTCTTC
.	15	TRBV11-2	TRBD2	TRBJ2-1	CVSSYGTSGLNEQFF	TGTGTCAGCAGCTATGGGACTAGCGGGCTAAATGAGCAATTCTTC
.	13	TRBV11-1	.	TRBJ1-5	CASSTGSNQPQHF	TGTGCCAGCTCGACAGGAAGCAATCAGCCCCAGCATTTT
.	15	TRBV5-1	.	TRBJ1-5	CASGPEDLIYQPQHF	TGCGCCAGCGGACCGGAGGACCTAATTTATCAGCCCCAGCATTTT
.	17	TRBV11-2	TRBD2	TRBJ2-1	CASSSTEGLAEGGEQFF	TGTGCCAGCAGCTCCACCGAGGGACTAGCGGAAGGTGGTGAGCAGTTCTTC
.	15	TRBV5-6	TRBD2	TRBJ2-1	CASIRSGRAYNEQFF	TGTGCCAGCATCCGAAGCGGGAGGGCTTACAATGAGCAGTTCTTC
few	14	TRBV29-1	.	TRBJ2-1	CSVGGWQGGSEQLF	TGCAGCGTTGGGGGGTGGCAGGGGGGCAGTGAGCAGCTCTTC
.	15	TRBV28	TRBD2	TRBJ2-1	CTSRRVAGAGNEQFF	TGCACCAGCAGAAGGGTAGCGGGAGCTGGCAATGAGCAGTTCTTC
.	20	TRBV20-1	TRBD2	TRBJ2-3	CSASRPGLAEGPSGADTQYF	TGCAGTGCTAGTCGCCCCGGGCTAGCGGAAGGGCCGAGTGGCGCAGATACGCAGTATTTT
.	13	TRBV6-1	.	TRBJ2-6	CASNLNWAKVLTF	TGTGCCAGCAATCTGAATTGGGCCAAGGTCCTGACTTTC
few	13	TRBV29-1	TRBD1	TRBJ1-2	CSVFLGTADGYTF	TGCAGCGTTTTCCTAGGGACAGCGGATGGCTACACCTTC
.	13	TRBV6-5	TRBD2	TRBJ2-7	CASGASGLYEQYF	TGTGCCAGCGGAGCTAGCGGATTATACGAGCAGTACTTC
.	14	TRBV29-1	.	TRBJ2-5	CSVGIRARQETQYF	TGCAGCGTTGGTATCAGGGCCCGCCAAGAGACCCAGTACTTC
many	16	TRBV6-5	TRBD2	TRBJ2-7	CASSYQGLAGVYEQYF	TGTGCCAGCAGTTACCAGGGACTAGCGGGAGTCTACGAGCAGTACTTC
few	17	TRBV5-1	TRBD2	TRBJ2-1	CASSSGRAGGPGHEQLF	TGCGCCAGCAGCTCTGGGCGAGCGGGAGGCCCCGGCCATGAGCAGCTCTTC
many	17	TRBV15	TRBD2	TRBJ2-6	CATSPLGGSSGANVLTF	TGTGCCACCAGCCCCCTTGGCGGGAGCTCTGGGGCCAACGTCCTGACTTTC
.	16	TRBV11-2	TRBD2	TRBJ2-3	CASRFGTSGFTDTQYF	TGTGCCAGCAGATTCGGGACTAGCGGCTTCACAGATACGCAGTATTTT
.	24	TRBV11-3	.	TRBJ1-1	CASSFGGPNEQFFGPGTGGTEAFF	.
.	15	TRBV11-2	.	TRBJ2-2	CASSFTGTGAGELFF	TGTGCCAGCAGCTTTACCGGGACGGGGGCCGGGGAGCTGTTTTTT
many	14	TRBV10-3	TRBD2	TRBJ2-3	CAIRPGLAGDTQYF	TGTGCCATCAGGCCGGGACTAGCGGGAGATACGCAGTATTTT
once	14	TRBV6-2/TRBV6-3	TRBD1	TRBJ1-2	CASSYSGDSYGYTF	TGTGCCAGCAGTTACTCCGGGGACAGCTATGGCTACACCTTC
.	13	TRBV29-1	.	TRBJ2-1	CSVDGPSRNEQFF	TGCAGCGTTGATGGGCCTTCGCGCAATGAGCAGTTCTTC
.	15	TRBV11-2	.	TRBJ1-2	CASGLGILGSYGYTF	TGTGCCAGCGGCTTAGGAATCCTGGGAAGCTATGGCTACACCTTC
.	13	TRBV30	.	TRBJ2-5	CAWAGHLGETQYF	TGTGCCTGGGCGGGACACCTGGGGGAGACCCAGTACTTC
.	13	TRBV11-2	.	TRBJ1-2	CAGSLQSLHGYTF	TGTGCCGGCAGCTTACAATCTCTACATGGCTACACCTTC
.	15	TRBV6-1	.	TRBJ1-2	CARSETEGLWYGYTF	TGTGCTAGAAGTGAAACTGAGGGCTTATGGTATGGCTACACCTTC
few	13	TRBV11-2	.	TRBJ2-7	CASSLRVISEQYF	TGTGCCAGCAGCTTAAGGGTTATCTCCGAGCAGTACTTC
.	16	TRBV11-3	.	TRBJ2-3	CASSLNSGSSVNTQYF	TGTGCCAGCAGCTTGAATAGTGGGAGCTCGGTCAATACGCAGTATTTT
few	19	TRBV11-2	TRBD2	TRBJ2-1	CASRAGMASGRKDYNEQFF	TGTGCCAGCAGAGCTGGGATGGCTAGCGGGAGAAAGGACTACAATGAGCAGTTCTTC
.	17	TRBV11-2	TRBD1	TRBJ1-1	CANSAQPGQGRRTQAFF	TGTGCCAACAGCGCACAGCCGGGACAGGGCAGGAGAACTCAAGCTTTCTTT
many	12	TRBV20-1	.	TRBJ2-7	CSASRTATGQYF	TGCAGTGCTTCTCGGACAGCAACCGGGCAGTACTTC
many	15	TRBV7-3	TRBD2	TRBJ2-3	CASSLGTSGRGTQYF	TGTGCCAGCAGCCTCGGGACTAGCGGGAGAGGTACGCAGTATTTT
many	15	TRBV20-1	TRBD2	TRBJ2-1	CSARWTSGAYNEQFF	TGCAGTGCTAGGTGGACTAGCGGCGCCTACAATGAGCAGTTCTTC
.	14	TRBV11-2	TRBD2	TRBJ2-5	CASRTGLAGQTQYF	TGTGCCAGCAGAACGGGACTAGCGGGACAGACCCAGTACTTC
.	19	TRBV11-3	.	TRBJ2-2	CASSLGPATTAKKAGEPFF	TGTGCCAGCAGCTTAGGGCCCGCTACGACAGCGAAAAAGGCCGGGGAGCCGTTTTTT
.	19	TRBV11-2	TRBD2	TRBJ2-1	CASSLDFPPSPGGGDEHFF	TGTGCCAGCAGCTTAGACTTCCCCCCCTCTCCGGGAGGTGGGGACGAGCACTTCTTC
.	13	TRBV11-2	.	TRBJ1-3	CASPSRELNTIYF	TGTGCCAGCCCGTCCAGGGAGCTGAACACCATATATTTT
medium-sized	14	TRBV20-1	TRBD1	TRBJ2-1	CSARDREHYNEQFF	TGCAGTGCTAGGGACAGGGAACACTACAATGAGCAGTTCTTC